This T cell receptor beta chain appears in the sequencing data of a study of T cells in Graves' hyperthyroidism and ophthalmopathy. Study-wide findings and caveats: Prediction of ophthalmopathy progression came a median approximately 7 months pre-onset. Ophthalmopathy could be told apart from stable hyperthyroidism with a 13 V-J model.

Remarks on this clonotype: The antigen remains unidentified.

TCR beta CDR3 regions were amplified from RNA transcripts. Carried out on the TCR CDR3, a first-round RT-PCR used the HTBI primer set. Each CDR3 protein is one row after TCRdb ran MiXCR on the multiplex PCR reads. The sample consists of fewer than 650,000 distinct CDR3 sequences, over 35% of them appearing once. Exclusion criteria comprised uncontrolled infection, other autoimmune disease, pregnancy or lactation. The CDR3 has 14 residues. Deletions cut 4 bases from V and 5 bases from J, with 14 bases between. Germline lookup yields CDR1 MGHDK and CDR2 SYGVNS. The TCR sequence derives from an adult woman with Graves' disease, either hyperthyroidism or ophthalmopathy (not recorded which). Material for sequencing was peripheral blood or thyroid tissue (not recorded which). V usage is TRBV25-1 and J usage is TRBJ2-5; weak D call: TRBD2 (5 bases). The CDR3 DNA is TGTGCCAGCAGTGCTAGAGGTTCGGGGGAGACCCAGTACTTC. Its protein is CASSARGSGETQYF.